These 23 T cell receptor beta chains were sequenced from one sample in a study of T cells expressing NK-cell markers. No DNA is given; TCRdb re-called the 5' RACE reads and lists each CDR3 protein once. Its listing shows about 460,000 distinct CDR3 sequences. What was sequenced was blood T cells: a sorted CD56 or NKG2C T cell subset, CD4+ or CD8+ T cells, or bulk PBMC T cells (not recorded which). These receptors originate from a woman between 50 and 59 years old in good health.

J is TRBJ1-4 and V is TRBV15. The CDR3 is 14 residues long. The V gene's germline CDR1 is LNHNV and CDR2 YYDKDF (reference sequence). The CDR3 protein is CATSRDEAGEKLFF.

The rearrangement links TRBV6-6 to TRBJ2-3. CDR1 and CDR2 (germline): MNHNY, SVGAGI (reference sequence). The CDR3 has 13 residues. CDR3 loop: CASSYYFRDTQYF.

The CDR3 here is CASSFRGGVQETQYF. The rearrangement joins TRBV5-6 to TRBJ2-5; no DNA is available, so the TRBD2 call from TCRdb remains unchecked. The germline V gene encodes CDR1 SGHDT and CDR2 YYEEEE. The CDR3 has 15 amino acids.

This chain links TRBV5-5 with TRBJ2-6; the D call from TCRdb, TRBD2, cannot be confirmed without DNA. Germline V CDR1 and CDR2: SGHKS, YYEKEE (reference sequence). The CDR3 contains 19 residues. CDR3 in amino acids: CASSSGQGRTSRWANVLTF.

The chain employs TRBV5-1 and TRBJ1-2; TCRdb's D gene call, TRBD1, goes unchecked for lack of DNA. The V gene's germline CDR1 is SGHRS and CDR2 YFSETQ. The CDR3 is 16 residues long. CDR3 region: CASSLQSIDRGHGYTF.

V usage is TRBV2 and J usage is TRBJ1-1. Germline CDR1 reads SNHLY; CDR2 reads FYNNEI. The CDR3 spans 13 residues. CDR3 residues: CASSESGLTEAFF.

V gene TRBV6-2 or TRBV6-3 combines with J gene TRBJ2-5; the TCRdb D gene call, TRBD1, has no DNA to confirm it. This CDR3 comprises 14 residues. The V gene's germline CDR1 is MNHEY and CDR2 SVGEGT. CDR3 protein: CASTNWGDLATQYF.

The chain has TRBV12-3 or TRBV12-4 and TRBJ2-1; TCRdb gives TRBD2 as the D gene, but with no DNA this cannot be confirmed. The CDR3 runs 14 residues. The CDR3 loop is CASSLLASYNEQFF.

The chain uses TRBV5-1 and TRBJ2-2; TCRdb reports TRBD1, a call that lacks DNA to check it against. The germline V gene encodes CDR1 SGHRS and CDR2 YFSETQ. The CDR3 is 17 residues long. This chain's CDR3 is CASSLRMTGPNTGELFF.

V is TRBV7-9 and J is TRBJ2-5; the TCRdb call, TRBD1, lacks DNA for checking. Germline V gene lookup returns CDR1 SEHNR and CDR2 FQNEAQ (reference sequence). The CDR3 runs 16 residues. This CDR3 is CASRPLGRDGQETQYF.

J is TRBJ1-1 and V is TRBV7-3. CDR1 is SGHTA and CDR2 is FQGTGA in the germline V gene. This CDR3 is built from 15 residues. CDR3 residues: CASSLTTALNTEAFF.

The rearrangement joins TRBV9 to TRBJ2-7; there is no DNA to check the TCRdb D call of TRBD2. The CDR3 is 14 residues long. The germline gives CDR1 SGDLS, CDR2 YYNGEE. CDR3 loop: CASRPAGEASEQYF.

This chain joins TRBV12-3 or TRBV12-4 and TRBJ1-5; TCRdb indicates TRBD1, and absent DNA this call remains unverified. CDR3 size: 16 residues. The CDR3: CASSKGTAYSNQPQHF.

The chain carries TRBV29-1 and TRBJ2-5; TCRdb indicates TRBD1, and absent DNA this call remains unverified. Per germline, CDR1 SQVTM and CDR2 ANQGSEA. The CDR3 sequence is 13 residues long. CDR3 loop: CSSLVRGIETQYF.

CDR3 amino acids: CSARDLGGETEAFF. J is TRBJ1-1 and V is TRBV20-1; lacking DNA, the TRBD1 call made by TCRdb goes unchecked. The CDR3 runs to 14 residues. The V gene's germline CDR1 is DFQATT and CDR2 SNEGSKA (reference sequence).

The chain joins TRBV29-1 to TRBJ2-1; TCRdb picks TRBD2, but there is no DNA to check that call. CDR1 is SQVTM, CDR2 ANQGSEA, per germline. The CDR3 sequence is 13 residues long. CDR3: CSAGTSVESEQFF.

V usage is TRBV11-2 and J usage is TRBJ1-1. The CDR3 spans 13 residues. Germline V gene sequence: CDR1 SGHAT, CDR2 FQNNGV. CDR3 sequence reads: CASSFKIGREAFF. The complete variable domain, with remaining parts taken from reference TRBV11-2 and TRBJ1-1, reads EAGVAQSPRYKIIEKRQSVAFWCNPISGHATLYWYQQILGQGPKLLIQFQNNGVVDDSQLPKDRFSAERLKGVDSTLKIQPAKLEDSAVYLCASSFKIGREAFFGQGTRLTVV.

This chain joins TRBV15 and TRBJ1-1; the TCRdb call, TRBD1, lacks DNA for checking. From germline, CDR1 is LNHNV and CDR2 YYDKDF (reference sequence). This CDR3 has 14 amino acids. CDR3 region: CATSRDPQGAEAFF. Drawing the rest from reference TRBV15 and TRBJ1-1, the complete variable domain is DAMVIQNPRYQVTQFGKPVTLSCSQTLNHNVMYWYQQKSSQAPKLLFHYYDKDFNNEADTPDNFQSRRPNTSFCFLDIRSPGLGDTAMYLCATSRDPQGAEAFFGQGTRLTVV.

V is TRBV6-5 and J is TRBJ2-2; TCRdb selects TRBD2, and the lack of DNA leaves this call unchecked. From germline, CDR1 is MNHEY and CDR2 SVGAGI. The CDR3 sequence is 14 residues long. CDR3 amino acids: CASMPGGRTGELFF.

The chain links TRBV6-1 to TRBJ2-3; TCRdb proposes TRBD1, but this gene call is untestable without DNA. Germline V lookup: CDR1 MNHNS, CDR2 SASEGT. This CDR3 contains 15 residues. This CDR3 reads CASSPGRSGRDTQYF.

The genes are TRBV5-6 and TRBJ1-1; TCRdb's assignment of TRBD1 cannot be checked, as there is no DNA. The CDR3 runs to 19 residues. Germline V lookup: CDR1 SGHDT, CDR2 YYEEEE. The CDR3 sequence is CASSLLRTAKIGVNTEAFF. The entire variable domain, with the rest obtained from reference TRBV5-6 and TRBJ1-1, is as follows: DAGVTQSPTHLIKTRGQQVTLRCSPKSGHDTVSWYQQALGQGPQFIFQYYEEEERQRGNFPDRFSGHQFPNYSSELNVNALLLGDSALYLCASSLLRTAKIGVNTEAFFGQGTRLTVV.

The chain combines TRBV12-3 or TRBV12-4 with TRBJ2-5; TCRdb picks TRBD1, but there is no DNA to check that call. The CDR3 totals 13 residues. The CDR3 loop reads CASSLNRGQTQYF.

The CDR3 loop reads CASARADTQYF. The V call is TRBV19, the J call TRBJ2-3; as DNA is missing, the TRBD1 call by TCRdb cannot be tested. The CDR3 length is 11 residues. CDR1 is LNHDA and CDR2 is SQIVND in the germline V gene (reference sequence).